This T cell receptor beta chain was captured in a study of CXCR3-negative and CXCR3-positive naive CD8 T cells. Overall study context: Cumulative TRB read yield was approximately 135 million, averaging about 1.5 +/- 0.3 million per library.

The length of the CDR3 is 14 residues. Germline loops: CDR1 MNHNY, CDR2 SVGAGI (reference sequence). Study outcomes and limitations: CXCR3-negative naive cells had less hydrophobic TRB CDR3s than did CXCR3-positive naive cells. For memory CD8+ cells diversity was much lower, but both naive subsets had comparably high diversity.

TRB cDNA was prepared as libraries by UMI-labeled 5' RACE. TCRdb reprocessed the 5' RACE reads, with one entry per CDR3 protein and no DNA. The sample holds about 84,000 distinct CDR3 sequences. With respect to this clonotype: Its antigen is currently unknown.

The chain links TRBV6-6 to TRBJ2-3; TCRdb designates TRBD1, a call that cannot be tested without DNA. This sequence originates from a human donor in good health. Some clones in this sample may be carry-over from other donors' samples. Sequencing was done on a sample of naive CXCR3+ CD8+ T cells from blood. Subset here: CD45RO-CCR7+CD27+CD95- naive CD8+ T cells expressing CXCR3 (TNR3+). The CDR3 spells CASSPGEASDTQYF.